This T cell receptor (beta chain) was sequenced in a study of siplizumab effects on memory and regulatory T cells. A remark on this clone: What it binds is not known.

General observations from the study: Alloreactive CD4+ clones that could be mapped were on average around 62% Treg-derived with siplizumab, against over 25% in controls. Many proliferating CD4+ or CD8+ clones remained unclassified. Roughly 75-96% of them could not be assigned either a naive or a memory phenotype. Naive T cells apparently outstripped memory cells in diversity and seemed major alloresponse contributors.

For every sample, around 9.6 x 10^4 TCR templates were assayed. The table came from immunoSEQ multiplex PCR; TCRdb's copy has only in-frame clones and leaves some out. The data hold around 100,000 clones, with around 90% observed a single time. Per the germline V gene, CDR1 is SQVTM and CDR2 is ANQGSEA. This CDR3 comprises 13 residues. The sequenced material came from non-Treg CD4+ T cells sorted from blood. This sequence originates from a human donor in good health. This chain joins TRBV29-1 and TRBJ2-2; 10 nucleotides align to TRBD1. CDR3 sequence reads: CRGQGIGTGELFF. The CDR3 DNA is TGCAGGGGACAGGGGATTGGGACCGGGGAGCTGTTTTTT.